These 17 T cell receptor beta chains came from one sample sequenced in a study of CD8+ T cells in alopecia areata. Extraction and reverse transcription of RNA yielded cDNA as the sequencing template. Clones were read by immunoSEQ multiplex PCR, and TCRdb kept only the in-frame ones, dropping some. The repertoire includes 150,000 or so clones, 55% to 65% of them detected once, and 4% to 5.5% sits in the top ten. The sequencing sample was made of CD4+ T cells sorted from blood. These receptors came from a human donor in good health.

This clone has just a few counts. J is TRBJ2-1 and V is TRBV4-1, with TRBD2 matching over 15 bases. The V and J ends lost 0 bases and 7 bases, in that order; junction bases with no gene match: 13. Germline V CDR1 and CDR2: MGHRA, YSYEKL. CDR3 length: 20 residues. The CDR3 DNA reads TGCGCCAGCAGCCAAGATCCCCGGACTAGCGGGAGGGCATCTCTTAATGAGCAGTTCTTC. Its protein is CASSQDPRTSGRASLNEQFF.

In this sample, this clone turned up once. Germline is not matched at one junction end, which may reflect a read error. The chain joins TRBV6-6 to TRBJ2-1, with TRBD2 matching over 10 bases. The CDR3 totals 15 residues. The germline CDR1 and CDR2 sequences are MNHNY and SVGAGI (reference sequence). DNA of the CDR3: TGTGCCAGCAGTGGACTAGCGGTGTCCTCCAATGAGCAGTTCTTC. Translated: CASSGLAVSSNEQFF.

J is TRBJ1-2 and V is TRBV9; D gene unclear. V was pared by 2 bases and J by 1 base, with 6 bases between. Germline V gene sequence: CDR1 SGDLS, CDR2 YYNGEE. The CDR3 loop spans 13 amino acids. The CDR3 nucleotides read TGTGCCAGCAGCGTCGAACATAACTATGGCTACACCTTC. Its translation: CASSVEHNYGYTF. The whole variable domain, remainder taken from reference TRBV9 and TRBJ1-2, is DSGVTQTPKHLITATGQRVTLRCSPRSGDLSVYWYQQSLDQGLQFLIQYYNGEERAKGNILERFSAQQFPDLHSELNLSSLELGDSALYFCASSVEHNYGYTFGSGTRLTVV.

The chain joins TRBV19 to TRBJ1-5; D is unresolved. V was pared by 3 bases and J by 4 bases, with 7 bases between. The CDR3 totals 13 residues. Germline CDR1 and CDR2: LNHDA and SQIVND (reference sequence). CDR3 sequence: CASSIRHNQPQHF. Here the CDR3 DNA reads TGTGCCAGTAGTATCAGGCATAATCAGCCCCAGCATTTT.

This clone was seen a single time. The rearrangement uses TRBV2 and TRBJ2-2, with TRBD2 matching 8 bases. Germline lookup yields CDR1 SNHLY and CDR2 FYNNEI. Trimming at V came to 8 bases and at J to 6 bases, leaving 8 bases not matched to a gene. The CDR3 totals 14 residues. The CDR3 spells CASGSGGSAGELFF. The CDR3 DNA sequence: TGTGCCAGCGGCTCGGGGGGGTCGGCCGGGGAGCTGTTTTTT.

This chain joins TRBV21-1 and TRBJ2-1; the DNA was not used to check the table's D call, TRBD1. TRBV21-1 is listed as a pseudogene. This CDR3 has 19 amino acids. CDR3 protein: CASSKVRDTATQSYNEQFF. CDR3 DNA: TGTGCCAGCAGCAAAGTCCGGGACACCGCAACTCAATCCTACAATGAGCAGTTCTTC.

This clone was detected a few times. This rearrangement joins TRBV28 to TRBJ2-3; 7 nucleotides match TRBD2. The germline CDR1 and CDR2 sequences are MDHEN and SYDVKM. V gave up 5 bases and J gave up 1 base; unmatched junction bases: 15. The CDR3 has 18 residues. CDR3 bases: TGTGCCAGCAGTCTCACGGCGGGACTACTGTCTGGCACAGATACGCAGTATTTT. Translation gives CASSLTAGLLSGTDTQYF.

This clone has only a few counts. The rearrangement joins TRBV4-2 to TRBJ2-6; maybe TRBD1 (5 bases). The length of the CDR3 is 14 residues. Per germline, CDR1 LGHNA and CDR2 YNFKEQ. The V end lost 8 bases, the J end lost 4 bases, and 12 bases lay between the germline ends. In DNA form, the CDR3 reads TGTGCCAGCGGACATCTCGGAGGGGCCAACGTCCTGACTTTC. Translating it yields CASGHLGGANVLTF.

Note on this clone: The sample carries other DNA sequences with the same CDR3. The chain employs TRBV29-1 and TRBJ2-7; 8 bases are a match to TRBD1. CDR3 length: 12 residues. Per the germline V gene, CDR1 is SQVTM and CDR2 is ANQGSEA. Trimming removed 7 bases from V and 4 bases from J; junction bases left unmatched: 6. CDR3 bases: TGCAGCGCCCGGACAGGGCCTTACGAGCAGTACTTC. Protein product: CSARTGPYEQYF.

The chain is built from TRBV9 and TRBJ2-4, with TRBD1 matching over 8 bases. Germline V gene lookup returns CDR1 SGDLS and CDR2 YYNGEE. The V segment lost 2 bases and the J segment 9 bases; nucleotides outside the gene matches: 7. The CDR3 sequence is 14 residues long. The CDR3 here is CASSVTGTGGIQYF. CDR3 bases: TGTGCCAGCAGCGTTACCGGGACAGGCGGCATTCAGTACTTC.

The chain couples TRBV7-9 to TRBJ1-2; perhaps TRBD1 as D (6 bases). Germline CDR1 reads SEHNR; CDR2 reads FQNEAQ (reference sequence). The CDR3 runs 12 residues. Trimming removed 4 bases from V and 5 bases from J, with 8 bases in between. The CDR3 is CASSSGAYGYTF. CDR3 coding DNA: TGTGCCAGCAGCTCGGGGGCATATGGCTACACCTTC.

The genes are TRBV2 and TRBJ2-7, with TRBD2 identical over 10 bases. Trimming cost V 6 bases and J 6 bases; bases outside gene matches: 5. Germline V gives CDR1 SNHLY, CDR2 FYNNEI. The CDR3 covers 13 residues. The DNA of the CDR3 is TGTGCCAGCAGGGTAGCGGGAGGCGGCGAGCAGTACTTC. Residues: CASRVAGGGEQYF.

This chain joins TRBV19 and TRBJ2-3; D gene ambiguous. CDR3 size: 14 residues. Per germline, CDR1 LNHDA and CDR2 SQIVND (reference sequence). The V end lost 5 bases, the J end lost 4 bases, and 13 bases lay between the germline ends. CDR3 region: CASSPRVSADTQYF. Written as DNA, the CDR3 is TGTGCCAGTAGTCCACGAGTCAGCGCAGATACGCAGTATTTT. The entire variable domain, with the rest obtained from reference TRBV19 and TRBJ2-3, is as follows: DGGITQSPKYLFRKEGQNVTLSCEQNLNHDAMYWYRQDPGQGLRLIYYSQIVNDFQKGDIAEGYSVSREKKESFPLTVTSAQKNPTAFYLCASSPRVSADTQYFGPGTRLTVL.

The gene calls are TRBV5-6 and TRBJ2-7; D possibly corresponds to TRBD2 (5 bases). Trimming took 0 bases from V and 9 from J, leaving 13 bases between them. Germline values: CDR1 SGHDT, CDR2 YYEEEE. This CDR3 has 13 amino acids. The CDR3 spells CASSLVRKAAQYF. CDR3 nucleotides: TGTGCCAGCAGCTTGGTTCGGAAAGCGGCGCAGTACTTC.

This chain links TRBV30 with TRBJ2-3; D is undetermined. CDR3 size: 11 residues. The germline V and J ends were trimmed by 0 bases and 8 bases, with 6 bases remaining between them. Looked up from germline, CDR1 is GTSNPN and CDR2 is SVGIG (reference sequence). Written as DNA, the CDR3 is TGTGCCTGGAGTGTTATGGCTACGCAGTATTTT. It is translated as CAWSVMATQYF.

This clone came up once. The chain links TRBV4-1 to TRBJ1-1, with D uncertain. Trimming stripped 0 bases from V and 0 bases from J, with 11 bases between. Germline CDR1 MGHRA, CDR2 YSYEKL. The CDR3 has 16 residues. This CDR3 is CASSQESWQMNTEAFF. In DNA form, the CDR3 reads TGCGCCAGCAGCCAAGAAAGTTGGCAAATGAACACTGAAGCTTTCTTT.

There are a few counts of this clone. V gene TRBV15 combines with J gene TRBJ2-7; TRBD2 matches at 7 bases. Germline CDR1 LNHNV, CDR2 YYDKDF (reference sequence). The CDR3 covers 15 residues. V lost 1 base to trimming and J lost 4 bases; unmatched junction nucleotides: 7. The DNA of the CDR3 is TGTGCCACCAGCAGAGTTGGGACTACGGGGTACGAGCAGTACTTC. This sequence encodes CATSRVGTTGYEQYF.